Reported below is one T cell receptor (beta chain). Antigen specificity is unknown. Its ends do not fully match the called genes, so a read error is possible. CDR1 and CDR2 from the germline V gene are SSHAT and FNYEAQ (reference sequence). CDR3 length: 13 amino acids. The source of the sample is a study of cytomegalovirus exposure and HLA in healthy donors. Study-wide findings and caveats: TCR beta sequences reportedly predicted most subjects' HLA-A and HLA-B alleles accurately.

The PCR made use of 60 Vbeta and 13 Jbeta primers. TCRdb's table, derived via immunoSEQ multiplex PCR, lists solely in-frame clones and lacks some. The sample includes some 40,000 clones, 82% of them seen just once. Sequenced input: PBMCs. The sequence was obtained from a woman younger than 35 in good health and CMV-seropositive. The rearrangement joins TRBV7-7 to TRBJ2-1; D is perhaps TRBD2 (7 bases). The DNA of the CDR3 is TGTGCTAGCAGCTTAGGGGGGGGCAATGAGCAGTTCTTC. It translates to CASSLGGGNEQFF.